The subject of this entry is one T cell receptor beta chain. These data belong to a study of T cell changes during pregnancy in multiple sclerosis. V was clipped by 3 bases and J by 6 bases; unmatched bases: 0. The CDR3 is made up of 12 amino acids. Per the germline V gene, CDR1 is GTSNPN and CDR2 is SVGIG (reference sequence). The protocol was immunoSEQ multiplex PCR, while the TCRdb copy is restricted to in-frame clones and leaves out a portion. Among under 70,000 clones listed, 91% were seen once. This sequence was found in a female donor with multiple sclerosis, enrolled in a pregnancy study. This material consisted of CD4+ T cells from peripheral blood mononuclear cells, taken in the first trimester of pregnancy. The chain combines TRBV30 with TRBJ1-2, with 11 nucleotides matching TRBD1. This CDR3 reads CAWRDRGHGYTF. CDR3 nucleotides: TGTGCCTGGAGGGACAGGGGGCATGGCTACACCTTC.